The 27 T cell receptor beta chains below come from one sample, sequenced in a study of beta chain features in type 1 diabetes. cDNA synthesis used the whole RNA isolate, giving expressed TCRB sequences. TCRdb's table, derived via immunoSEQ multiplex PCR, lists solely in-frame clones and lacks some. The profile shows 110,000 to 150,000 clones, roughly a tenth of them singletons. Sequencing was done on a sample of central memory CD4+ T cells from blood. These receptors all stem from a man aged 18-30 years in good health.

This clone occurred a few times. The gene calls are TRBV9 and TRBJ1-6, with TRBD1 matching 10 bases. CDR1 is SGDLS and CDR2 is YYNGEE in the germline V gene. The CDR3 spans 16 residues. The junction had 9 bases not matched to a gene; V was cut back by 3 bases and J by 9 bases. This CDR3 reads CASSAQQGQGRSPLHF. In nucleotides, the CDR3 is TGTGCCAGCAGCGCCCAACAGGGACAGGGGCGTTCACCCCTCCACTTT. The complete variable domain, with remaining parts taken from reference TRBV9 and TRBJ1-6, reads DSGVTQTPKHLITATGQRVTLRCSPRSGDLSVYWYQQSLDQGLQFLIQYYNGEERAKGNILERFSAQQFPDLHSELNLSSLELGDSALYFCASSAQQGQGRSPLHFGNGTRLTVT.

The rearrangement links TRBV20-1 to TRBJ1-2; maybe TRBD1 (5 bases). Germline loops: CDR1 DFQATT, CDR2 SNEGSKA (reference sequence). The germline V and J ends were trimmed by 5 bases and 4 bases, with 8 bases remaining between them. The CDR3 contains 11 residues. The CDR3 loop is CSASDSYGYTF. In DNA form, the CDR3 reads TGCAGTGCTTCCGACAGCTATGGCTACACCTTC.

In its sample, this clone was seen many times. This CDR3 is CASSLEWGGSGKTQYF. The CDR3 DNA reads TGTGCCAGCAGCTTAGAGTGGGGTGGGAGTGGGAAGACCCAGTACTTC. The chain links TRBV7-2 to TRBJ2-5, with D possibly TRBD2 on 5 matching bases. The germline gives CDR1 SGHTA, CDR2 FQGNSA. CDR3 length equals 16 residues. Trimming shortened V by 1 base and J by 6 bases, and 18 bases separated the two germline ends.

The chain joins TRBV6-5 to TRBJ1-1, with D tentatively TRBD1 (5 bases). The V and J ends lost 2 bases and 0 bases respectively, with 13 bases between them. CDR3 length equals 16 residues. CDR1 is MNHEY and CDR2 is SVGAGI in the germline V gene. The CDR3, as DNA: TGTGCCAGCAGTTACCCCCCGGGGGGTTTGAACACTGAAGCTTTCTTT. Translating gives CASSYPPGGLNTEAFF.

This chain joins TRBV14 and TRBJ1-2; D unclear. The CDR3 is 12 residues long. The germline V and J ends were trimmed by 2 bases and 4 bases, with 5 bases remaining between them. From germline, CDR1 is SGHDN and CDR2 FVKESK. In nucleotides, the CDR3 is TGTGCCAGCAGCCAACACGGCTATGGCTACACCTTC. This gives the protein CASSQHGYGYTF.

This clone was detected a few times. The gene calls are TRBV5-5 and TRBJ1-5; 7 nucleotides agree with TRBD1. The J segment lost 6 bases and the V segment lost 0 bases, leaving 6 bases of the junction unmatched. CDR3 size: 15 residues. Germline V gene sequence: CDR1 SGHKS, CDR2 YYEKEE (reference sequence). The CDR3 DNA sequence: TGTGCCAGCAGCTTGGGACAGGGCTTCAGTCAGCCCCAGCATTTT. Translation gives CASSLGQGFSQPQHF.

V gene TRBV5-6 combines with J gene TRBJ1-6; 10 nucleotides line up with TRBD1. The J segment lost 10 bases and the V segment lost 5 bases, leaving 9 bases of the junction unmatched. The CDR3 contains 15 residues. Germline lookup yields CDR1 SGHDT and CDR2 YYEEEE. Written as DNA, the CDR3 is TGTGCCAGCAGACCTGGGACAGGGGCGGTATCACCCCTCCACTTT. It translates to CASRPGTGAVSPLHF.

The V gene is TRBV7-9, the J gene TRBJ1-1; 7 bases align to TRBD1. Losses at the gene ends were 3 bases for V and 1 base for J; bases not matched to a gene: 5. The CDR3 has 15 residues. The germline V gene encodes CDR1 SEHNR and CDR2 FQNEAQ (reference sequence). This CDR3 is CASSFQGGANTEAFF. CDR3 nucleotide sequence: TGTGCCAGCAGCTTCCAAGGGGGCGCGAACACTGAAGCTTTCTTT.

The chain has TRBV2 and TRBJ2-1, with TRBD2 matching 16 bases. The CDR3 consists of 20 residues. The germline CDR1 and CDR2 sequences are SNHLY and FYNNEI. V was clipped by 6 bases and J by 2 bases; unmatched bases: 13. The CDR3: CASRPGTSGGGEHPYNEQFF. CDR3 DNA: TGTGCCAGCAGGCCAGGGACTAGCGGGGGGGGAGAACACCCCTACAATGAGCAGTTCTTC. Full variable domain (missing parts from reference TRBV2 and TRBJ2-1): EPEVTQTPSHQVTQMGQEVILRCVPISNHLYFYWYRQILGQKVEFLVSFYNNEISEKSEIFDDQFSVERPDGSNFTLKIRSTKLEDSAMYFCASRPGTSGGGEHPYNEQFFGPGTRLTVL.

This clone has only a few counts. The rearrangement links TRBV5-6 to TRBJ2-5; D gene uncertain. The CDR3 runs 15 residues. The ends were cut back, 0 bases at V and 3 bases at J, with 12 bases in the middle. Germline assignment: CDR1 SGHDT and CDR2 YYEEEE. The CDR3, as DNA: TGTGCCAGCAGCTTGGATCGACTCAGAAAAGAGACCCAGTACTTC. As protein: CASSLDRLRKETQYF.

This clone was counted between two and nine times. The chain employs TRBV10-1 and TRBJ1-2, with D maybe TRBD1 (5 bases). The CDR3 has 12 residues. The germline V gene has CDR1 WNHNN and CDR2 SYGVQD (reference sequence). The V gene lost 11 bases and the J gene lost 6 bases, with 16 bases spanning the gap. The CDR3 DNA reads as TGCGCCCAACCGGGGGGACGGGATGGCTACACCTTC. Translation: CAQPGGRDGYTF.

This clone was seen only a few times. This chain joins TRBV29-1 and TRBJ1-1; no clear D. Germline loops: CDR1 SQVTM, CDR2 ANQGSEA. This CDR3 comprises 12 residues. V lost 4 bases to trimming and J lost 4 bases, with 10 bases between them. The CDR3 coding sequence is TGCAGCGTTGTAGCTGGCGGCACTGAAGCTTTCTTT. This gives the protein CSVVAGGTEAFF.

The sample holds a few counts of this clone. The chain joins TRBV19 to TRBJ2-5, with D possibly being TRBD2 (5 bases). The CDR3 sequence is 14 residues long. Germline CDR1 and CDR2: LNHDA and SQIVND (reference sequence). V lost 6 bases and J 3 bases, leaving 14 bases between the germline ends. CDR3: CASRRFAREETQYF. In DNA, the CDR3 is TGTGCCAGTAGGAGATTCGCGAGGGAAGAGACCCAGTACTTC.

This clone has at least ten counts. The V and J genes are TRBV5-1 and TRBJ1-2, with D possibly TRBD1 on 6 matching bases. CDR1 is SGHRS, CDR2 YFSETQ, per germline. CDR3 length: 14 amino acids. V lost 2 bases to trimming and J lost 2 bases, with 10 bases between them. CDR3 sequence (DNA): TGCGCCAGCAGCTTTGGCGGGGGCAACTATGGCTACACCTTC. Protein: CASSFGGGNYGYTF.

The CDR3 DNA follows: TGTGCCATCAGTGAGGGACTAGCGGGGGGTTCCCTGGAGACCCAGTACTTC. It yields the protein CAISEGLAGGSLETQYF. The rearrangement uses TRBV10-3 and TRBJ2-5, with TRBD2 matching 14 bases. The CDR3 sequence is 17 residues long. The junction had 7 bases not matched to a gene; V was cut back by 2 bases and J by 5 bases. Per germline, CDR1 ENHRY and CDR2 SYGVKD.

The rearrangement uses TRBV19 and TRBJ2-2, with TRBD1 as a possible D gene (5 bases). CDR1 and CDR2 (germline): LNHDA, SQIVND (reference sequence). V lost 5 bases, J lost 0 bases, and 13 bases lay in between. The CDR3 consists of 16 residues. CDR3 nucleotide sequence: TGTGCCAGTAGTTCTCCGAGGACAACGAACACCGGGGAGCTGTTTTTT. Amino acid sequence: CASSSPRTTNTGELFF.

This clone was counted many times. The genes are TRBV20-1 and TRBJ1-6; tentatively, D is TRBD1 (5 bases). Trimming pared 7 bases from V and 11 bases from J, leaving 12 bases between. The CDR3 consists of 11 residues. In germline, CDR1 is DFQATT, CDR2 SNEGSKA (reference sequence). CDR3 sequence: CSVPGRTPLHF. The CDR3 DNA sequence: TGCAGTGTCCCAGGGCGAACACCCCTCCACTTT.

This clone showed up just a few times. V usage is TRBV2 and J usage is TRBJ2-1; 7 bases are a match to TRBD2. Germline V gene lookup returns CDR1 SNHLY and CDR2 FYNNEI. This CDR3 is 13 amino acids long. The ends lost 6 bases at V and 7 bases at J; junction bases unmatched: 6. CDR3 protein: CASSPQGGNEQFF. In nucleotides, the CDR3 is TGTGCCAGCAGCCCCCAGGGAGGGAATGAGCAGTTCTTC.

This clone came up a few times. The chain combines TRBV11-2 with TRBJ1-6; TRBD1 agrees at 9 bases. Germline V gives CDR1 SGHAT, CDR2 FQNNGV. The CDR3 has 14 residues. Trimming at V came to 5 bases and at J to 8 bases, leaving 4 bases not matched to a gene. The chain's CDR3 is CASSLQGADSPLHF. The DNA of the CDR3 is TGTGCCAGCAGCCTACAGGGGGCGGATTCACCCCTCCACTTT.

This chain joins TRBV18 and TRBJ2-7, with 8 bases lining up with TRBD1. Germline V CDR1 and CDR2: KGHSH, LQKENI. The CDR3 has 14 residues. V gave up 6 bases and J gave up 5 bases; unmatched junction bases: 9. For the CDR3, the DNA is TGTGCCAGCTCGTCCGGGACAGGCTCGAACGAGCAGTACTTC. Translated, it gives CASSSGTGSNEQYF. Filled out from reference TRBV18 and TRBJ2-7, the complete variable domain reads NAGVMQNPRHLVRRRGQEARLRCSPMKGHSHVYWYRQLPEEGLKFMVYLQKENIIDESGMPKERFSAEFPKEGPSILRIQQVVRGDSAAYFCASSSGTGSNEQYFGPGTRLTVT.

The chain has TRBV18 and TRBJ2-3, with D perhaps matching TRBD2 (7 bases). V was clipped by 2 bases and J by 4 bases, with 13 bases between them. The germline V gene has CDR1 KGHSH and CDR2 LQKENI. This CDR3 region has 15 residues. CDR3 DNA sequence: TGTGCCAGCTCACCATGGGGGGGGCTGGCAGATACGCAGTATTTT. Translating gives CASSPWGGLADTQYF.

This chain connects TRBV6-5 to TRBJ1-2; maybe TRBD1 (6 bases). Looked up from germline, CDR1 is MNHEY and CDR2 is SVGAGI. V was clipped by 2 bases and J by 7 bases, with 17 bases between them. This CDR3 has 15 amino acids. CDR3 sequence reads: CASSYDTGKNRGYTF. The CDR3 coding sequence is TGTGCCAGCAGTTACGACACAGGGAAAAATCGTGGCTACACCTTC.

The chain recombines TRBV4-1 with TRBJ2-3; 10 nucleotides align to TRBD2. The CDR3 consists of 15 residues. The germline CDR1 and CDR2 sequences are MGHRA and YSYEKL. V lost 3 bases, J lost 5 bases, and 5 bases stayed unmatched. CDR3: CASSQRAGGGDTQYF. The CDR3 DNA reads TGCGCCAGCAGCCAGCGAGCGGGGGGGGGAGATACGCAGTATTTT.

The gene calls are TRBV30 and TRBJ2-5; 8 bases align to TRBD2. CDR1 is GTSNPN and CDR2 is SVGIG in the germline V gene (reference sequence). Trimming took 3 bases from V and 3 from J; bases not matched to a gene: 6. The CDR3 has 14 amino acids. CDR3 coding DNA: TGTGCCTGGAGGGCCGGGGGGGCAAAAGAGACCCAGTACTTC. Its translation is CAWRAGGAKETQYF.

Only a few counts were recorded for this clone. V and J are TRBV11-2 and TRBJ2-2; a possible D gene is TRBD1 (5 bases). This CDR3 region has 14 residues. CDR1 and CDR2 from the germline V gene are SGHAT and FQNNGV. Deletions cut 7 bases from V and 0 bases from J, with 9 bases between. The CDR3, as DNA: TGTGCCAGCATGCACAGGTCGAACACCGGGGAGCTGTTTTTT. Its protein is CASMHRSNTGELFF. The whole variable domain, filled in from reference TRBV11-2 and TRBJ2-2, reads EAGVAQSPRYKIIEKRQSVAFWCNPISGHATLYWYQQILGQGPKLLIQFQNNGVVDDSQLPKDRFSAERLKGVDSTLKIQPAKLEDSAVYLCASMHRSNTGELFFGEGSRLTVL.

This clone was detected ten times or more. The V and J genes are TRBV29-1 and TRBJ1-1, with D possibly matching TRBD1 (5 bases). The CDR3 has 13 amino acids. V shed 5 bases and J shed 3 bases, with 13 bases lying between them. CDR1 is SQVTM, CDR2 ANQGSEA, per germline. The CDR3 protein is CSVSWTRDTEAFF. The CDR3 DNA sequence: TGCAGCGTTTCATGGACAAGGGACACTGAAGCTTTCTTT.

The chain uses TRBV28 and TRBJ1-2; possibly TRBD1 for D (5 bases). CDR3 size: 13 residues. V lost 6 bases to trimming and J lost 8 bases, with 16 bases between them. Germline V gives CDR1 MDHEN, CDR2 SYDVKM. This CDR3 is CASSLGGERGYTF. The CDR3 DNA reads as TGTGCCAGCAGCCTAGGAGGGGAGCGGGGCTACACCTTC.